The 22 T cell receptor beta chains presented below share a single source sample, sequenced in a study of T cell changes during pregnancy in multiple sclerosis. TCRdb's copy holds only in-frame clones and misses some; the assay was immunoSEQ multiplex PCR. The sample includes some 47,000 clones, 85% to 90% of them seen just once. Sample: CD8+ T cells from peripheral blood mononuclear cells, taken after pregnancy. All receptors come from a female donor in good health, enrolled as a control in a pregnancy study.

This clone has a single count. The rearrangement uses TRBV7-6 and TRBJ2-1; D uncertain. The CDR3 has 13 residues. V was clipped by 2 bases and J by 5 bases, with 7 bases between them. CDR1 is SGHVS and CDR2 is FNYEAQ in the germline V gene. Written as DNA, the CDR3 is TGTGCCAGCAGCTTAACGGCGGACAATGAGCAGTTCTTC. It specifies CASSLTADNEQFF.

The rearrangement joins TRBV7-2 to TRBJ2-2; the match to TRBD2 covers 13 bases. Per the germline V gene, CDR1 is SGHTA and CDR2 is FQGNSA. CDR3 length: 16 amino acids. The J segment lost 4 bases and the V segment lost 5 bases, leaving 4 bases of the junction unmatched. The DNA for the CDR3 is TGTGCCAGCAGCCACTGGACTAGCGGGGGCACCGGGGAGCTGTTTTTT. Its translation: CASSHWTSGGTGELFF.

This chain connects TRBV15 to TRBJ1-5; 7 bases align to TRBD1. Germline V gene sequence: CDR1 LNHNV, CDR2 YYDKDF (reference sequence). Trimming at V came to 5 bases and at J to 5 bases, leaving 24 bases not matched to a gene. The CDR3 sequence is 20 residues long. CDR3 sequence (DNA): TGTGCCACCAGCCCGCCACTGGGTCCCCGGGACAGCTATTTTGATCAGCCCCAGCATTTT. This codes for CATSPPLGPRDSYFDQPQHF. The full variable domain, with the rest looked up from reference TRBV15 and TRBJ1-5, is DAMVIQNPRYQVTQFGKPVTLSCSQTLNHNVMYWYQQKSSQAPKLLFHYYDKDFNNEADTPDNFQSRRPNTSFCFLDIRSPGLGDTAMYLCATSPPLGPRDSYFDQPQHFGDGTRLSIL.

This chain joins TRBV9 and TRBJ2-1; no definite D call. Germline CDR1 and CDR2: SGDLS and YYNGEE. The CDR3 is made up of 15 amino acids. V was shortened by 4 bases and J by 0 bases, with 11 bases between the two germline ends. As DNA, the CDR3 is TGTGCCAGCAGCCCCTACTTAAGCTCCTACAATGAGCAGTTCTTC. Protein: CASSPYLSSYNEQFF.

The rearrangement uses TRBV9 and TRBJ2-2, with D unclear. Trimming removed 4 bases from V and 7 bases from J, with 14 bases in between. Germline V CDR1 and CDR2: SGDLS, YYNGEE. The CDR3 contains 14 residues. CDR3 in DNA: TGTGCCAGCAGCTCCACCCCAGGCCTCGGGGAGCTGTTTTTT. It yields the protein CASSSTPGLGELFF.

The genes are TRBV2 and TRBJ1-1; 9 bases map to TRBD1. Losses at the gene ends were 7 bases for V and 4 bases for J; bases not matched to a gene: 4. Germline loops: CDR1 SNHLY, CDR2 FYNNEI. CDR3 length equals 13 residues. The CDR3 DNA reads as TGTGCCAGCAAAGAGGACAGGGGCACTGAAGCTTTCTTT. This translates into CASKEDRGTEAFF.

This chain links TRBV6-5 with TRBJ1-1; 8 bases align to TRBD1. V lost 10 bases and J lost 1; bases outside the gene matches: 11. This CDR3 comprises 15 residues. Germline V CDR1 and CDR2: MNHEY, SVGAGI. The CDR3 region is CATYTPGTGNTEAFF. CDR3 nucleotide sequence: TGTGCCACCTATACACCCGGGACAGGGAACACTGAAGCTTTCTTT.

The CDR3 DNA follows: TGCGCCAGCAGCCAAGCTAACGGGAACACTGAAGCTTTCTTT. Residues: CASSQANGNTEAFF. The chain combines TRBV4-1 with TRBJ1-1; no definite D call. Germline lookup yields CDR1 MGHRA and CDR2 YSYEKL. The V and J ends lost 1 base and 1 base respectively, with 7 bases between them. The CDR3 runs 14 residues.

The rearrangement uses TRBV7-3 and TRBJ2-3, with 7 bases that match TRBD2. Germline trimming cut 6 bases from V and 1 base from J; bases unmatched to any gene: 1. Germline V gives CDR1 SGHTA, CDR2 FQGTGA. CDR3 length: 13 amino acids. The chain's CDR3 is CASRLAGTDTQYF. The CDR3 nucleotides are TGTGCCAGCAGGCTAGCGGGCACAGATACGCAGTATTTT.

This CDR3 reads CASSFGGGLQETQYF. CDR3 nucleotide sequence: TGTGCCAGCAGCTTTGGGGGGGGGCTTCAAGAGACCCAGTACTTC. The chain combines TRBV11-3 with TRBJ2-5; tentative D call: TRBD2 (7 bases). Germline V gives CDR1 SGHNT, CDR2 YENEEA. Trimming pared 3 bases from V and 2 bases from J, leaving 13 bases between. The CDR3 totals 15 residues. Based on the CDR3 plus reference TRBV11-3 and TRBJ2-5, the full variable domain is EAGVVQSPRYKIIEKKQPVAFWCNPISGHNTLYWYLQNLGQGPELLIRYENEEAVDDSQLPKDRFSAERLKGVDSTLKIQPAELGDSAVYLCASSFGGGLQETQYFGPGTRLLVL.

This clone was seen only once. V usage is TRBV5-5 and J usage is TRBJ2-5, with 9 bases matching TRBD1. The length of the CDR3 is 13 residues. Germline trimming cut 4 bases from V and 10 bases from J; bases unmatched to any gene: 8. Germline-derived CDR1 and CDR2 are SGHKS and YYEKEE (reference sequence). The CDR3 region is CASSRDRERNQYF. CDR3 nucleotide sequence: TGTGCCAGCAGCCGGGACAGGGAAAGGAACCAGTACTTC.

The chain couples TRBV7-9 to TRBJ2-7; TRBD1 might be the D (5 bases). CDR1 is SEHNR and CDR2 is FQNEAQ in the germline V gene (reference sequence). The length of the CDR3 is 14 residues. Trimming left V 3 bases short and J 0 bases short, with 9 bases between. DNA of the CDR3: TGTGCCAGCAGCTTTCTAGGGGTCTCCTACGAGCAGTACTTC. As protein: CASSFLGVSYEQYF.

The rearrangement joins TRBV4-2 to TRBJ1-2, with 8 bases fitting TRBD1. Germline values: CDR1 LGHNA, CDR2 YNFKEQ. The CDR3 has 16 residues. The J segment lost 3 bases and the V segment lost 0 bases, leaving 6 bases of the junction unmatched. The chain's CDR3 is CASSQDEGQVYYGYTF. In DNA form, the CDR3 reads TGTGCCAGCAGCCAAGACGAGGGACAGGTGTACTATGGCTACACCTTC.

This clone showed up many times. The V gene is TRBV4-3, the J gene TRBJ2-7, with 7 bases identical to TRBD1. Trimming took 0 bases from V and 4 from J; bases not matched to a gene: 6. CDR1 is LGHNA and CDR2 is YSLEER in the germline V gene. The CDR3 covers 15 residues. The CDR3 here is CASSQEFAGGYEQYF. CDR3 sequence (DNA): TGCGCCAGCAGCCAAGAATTTGCAGGGGGTTACGAGCAGTACTTC.

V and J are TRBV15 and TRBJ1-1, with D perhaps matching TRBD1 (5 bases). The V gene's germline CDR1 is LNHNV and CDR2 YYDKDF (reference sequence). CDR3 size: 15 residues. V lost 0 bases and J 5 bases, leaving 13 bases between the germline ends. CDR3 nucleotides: TGTGCCACCAGCAGAGATCCGGGCCGGGGGACTGAAGCTTTCTTT. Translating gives CATSRDPGRGTEAFF. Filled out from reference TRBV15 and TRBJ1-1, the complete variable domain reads DAMVIQNPRYQVTQFGKPVTLSCSQTLNHNVMYWYQQKSSQAPKLLFHYYDKDFNNEADTPDNFQSRRPNTSFCFLDIRSPGLGDTAMYLCATSRDPGRGTEAFFGQGTRLTVV.

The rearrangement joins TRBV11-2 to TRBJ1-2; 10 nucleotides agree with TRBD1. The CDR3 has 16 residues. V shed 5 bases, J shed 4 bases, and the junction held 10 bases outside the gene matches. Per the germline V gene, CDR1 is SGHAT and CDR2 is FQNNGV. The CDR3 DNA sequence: TGTGCCAGCAGCCCTCCGGGACAGGGGCCTCTCTATGGCTACACCTTC. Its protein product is CASSPPGQGPLYGYTF.

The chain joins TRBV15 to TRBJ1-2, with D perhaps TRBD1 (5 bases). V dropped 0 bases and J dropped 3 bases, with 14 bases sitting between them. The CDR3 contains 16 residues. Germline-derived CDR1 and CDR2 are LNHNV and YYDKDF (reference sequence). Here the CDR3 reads CATSRDGGGAHYGYTF. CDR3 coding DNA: TGTGCCACCAGCAGAGATGGGGGGGGTGCTCACTATGGCTACACCTTC. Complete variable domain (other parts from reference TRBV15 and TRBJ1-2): DAMVIQNPRYQVTQFGKPVTLSCSQTLNHNVMYWYQQKSSQAPKLLFHYYDKDFNNEADTPDNFQSRRPNTSFCFLDIRSPGLGDTAMYLCATSRDGGGAHYGYTFGSGTRLTVV.

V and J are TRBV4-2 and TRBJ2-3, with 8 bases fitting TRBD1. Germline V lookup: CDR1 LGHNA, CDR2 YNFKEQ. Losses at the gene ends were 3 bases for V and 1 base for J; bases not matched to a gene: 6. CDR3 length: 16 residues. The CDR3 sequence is CASSHEDREGTDTQYF. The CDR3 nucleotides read TGTGCCAGCAGCCATGAGGACAGGGAGGGCACAGATACGCAGTATTTT.

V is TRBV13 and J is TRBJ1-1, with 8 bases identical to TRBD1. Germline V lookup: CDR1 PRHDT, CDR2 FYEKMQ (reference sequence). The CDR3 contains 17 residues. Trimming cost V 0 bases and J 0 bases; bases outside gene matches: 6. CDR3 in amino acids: CASSLGRTGGMNTEAFF. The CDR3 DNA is TGTGCCAGCAGCTTAGGCCGAACAGGGGGGATGAACACTGAAGCTTTCTTT.

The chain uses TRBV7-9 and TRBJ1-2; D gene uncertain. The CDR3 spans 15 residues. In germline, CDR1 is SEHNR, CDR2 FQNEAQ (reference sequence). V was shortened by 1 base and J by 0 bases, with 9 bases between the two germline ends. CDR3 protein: CASSLGAGTNYGYTF. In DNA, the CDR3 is TGTGCCAGCAGCTTAGGTGCAGGAACTAACTATGGCTACACCTTC.

The CDR3 bases are TGTGCCAGCAGCGGGGGGGGGAGGGAACCGTACACAGATACGCAGTATTTT. It encodes CASSGGGREPYTDTQYF. The rearrangement links TRBV7-3 to TRBJ2-3, with 7 bases aligning to TRBD2. V was pared by 5 bases and J by 2 bases, with 13 bases of the junction left unmatched. This CDR3 contains 17 residues. Germline CDR1 is SGHTA and CDR2 is FQGTGA.

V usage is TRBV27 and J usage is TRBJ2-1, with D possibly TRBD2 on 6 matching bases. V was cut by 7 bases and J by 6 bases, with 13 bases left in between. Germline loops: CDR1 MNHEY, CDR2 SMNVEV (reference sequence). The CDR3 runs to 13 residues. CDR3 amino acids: CASKFPGGNEQFF. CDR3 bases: TGTGCCAGCAAATTCCCCGGGGGCAATGAGCAGTTCTTC.